This T cell receptor beta chain was profiled in a study of cytomegalovirus exposure and HLA in healthy donors. Notes on the study in general: Presence/absence analyses took donor sequencing depth as roughly uniform. When the data were analyzed later, several of the most significant clusters appeared to be linked to common viral pathogens. Researchers catalogued approximately 170 TCR beta chains as cytomegalovirus-associated. An Asian-associated ancestry cluster reportedly showed fewer N-insertions than the approximately 700-donor mean in a later analysis.

13 Jbeta primers and 60 Vbeta primers were used for the PCR. The table came from immunoSEQ multiplex PCR; TCRdb's copy has only in-frame clones and leaves some out. The table records fewer than 90,000 clones, 70% to 80% of them present only once. As for this clone: Its antigen is not identified.

This clonotype was obtained from a middle-aged woman in good health and CMV-seropositive. Sequencing input: PBMCs.

CDR3 in amino acids: CASSPPGLAGNSRAYEQYF. In nucleotides, the CDR3 is TGTGCCAGCTCACCACCGGGACTAGCGGGGAACAGTAGGGCCTACGAGCAGTACTTC. The genes are TRBV18 and TRBJ2-7; TRBD2 matches at 13 bases. V shed 0 bases and J 2 bases; nucleotides not matched to a gene: 10. This CDR3 has 19 residues. Germline CDR1 is KGHSH and CDR2 is LQKENI.